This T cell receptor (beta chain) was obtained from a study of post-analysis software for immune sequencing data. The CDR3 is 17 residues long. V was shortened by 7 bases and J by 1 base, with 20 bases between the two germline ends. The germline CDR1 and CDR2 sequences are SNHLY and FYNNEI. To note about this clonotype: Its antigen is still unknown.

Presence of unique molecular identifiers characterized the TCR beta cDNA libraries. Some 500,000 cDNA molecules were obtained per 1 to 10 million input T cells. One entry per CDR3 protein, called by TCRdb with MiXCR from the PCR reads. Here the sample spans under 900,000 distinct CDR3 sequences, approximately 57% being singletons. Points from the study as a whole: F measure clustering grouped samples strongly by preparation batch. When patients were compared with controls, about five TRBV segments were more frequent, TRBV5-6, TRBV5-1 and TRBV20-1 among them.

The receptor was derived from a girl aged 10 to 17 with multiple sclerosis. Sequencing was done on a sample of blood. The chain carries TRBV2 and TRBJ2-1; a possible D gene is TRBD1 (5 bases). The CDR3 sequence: CASTARAVSKSYNEQFF. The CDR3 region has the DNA TGTGCCAGCACCGCCAGGGCCGTTTCGAAGTCCTACAATGAGCAGTTCTTC.